The 26 T cell receptor beta chains in this list originate from one sample, sequenced in a study of blood T cells in healthy people across ages. For the second PCR, which ran for about 7 to 11 cycles, a sample-barcoded 5' primer and a J-beta primer mix were used. TCRdb reprocessed the 5' RACE reads via MiXCR and lists one record per CDR3 protein. The repertoire holds about 930,000 distinct CDR3 sequences, with roughly 29% as singletons. Separately, the same data were catalogued under a study of T cells of mothers and their children.

Input material: blood. These receptors were collected from a middle-aged woman in good health.

This clonotype was counted many times. The chain combines TRBV7-9 with TRBJ2-1, with D possibly matching TRBD2 (6 bases). The CDR3 spans 14 residues. Germline lookup yields CDR1 SEHNR and CDR2 FQNEAQ (reference sequence). V was cut by 0 bases and J by 4 bases, with 7 bases left in between. Here the CDR3 reads CASSLASGYNEQFF. In DNA, the CDR3 is TGTGCCAGCAGCTTAGCGAGCGGGTACAATGAGCAGTTCTTC.

This clonotype has a handful of counts. The gene calls are TRBV5-6 and TRBJ1-5; 10 nucleotides agree with TRBD1. CDR3 length: 15 residues. V was pared by 3 bases and J by 3 bases, with 3 bases of the junction left unmatched. Germline values: CDR1 SGHDT, CDR2 YYEEEE. CDR3 sequence reads: CASSWTGGYNQPQHF. The CDR3 coding sequence is TGTGCCAGCAGCTGGACAGGGGGGTACAATCAGCCCCAGCATTTT.

Comments on this clonotype: The junction shows a germline mismatch at one end, possibly a read error. The V and J genes are TRBV7-3 and TRBJ2-1, with 7 bases matching TRBD1. CDR3 length equals 16 residues. Looked up from germline, CDR1 is SGHTA and CDR2 is FQGTGA. CDR3 sequence: CACSLPGQKGVNEQFF. CDR3 in DNA: TGTGCCTGCAGTCTTCCGGGACAGAAGGGAGTGAATGAGCAGTTCTTC.

The rearrangement uses TRBV27 and TRBJ2-4; perhaps TRBD1 as D (6 bases). Matching the DNA end better, TRBJ2-7 makes the J call doubtful. CDR3 size: 14 residues. From germline, CDR1 is MNHEY and CDR2 SMNVEV (reference sequence). DNA of the CDR3: TGTGCCAGCAGTCTTTACAGGGACCCCCTCGAGCAGTACTTC. Residues: CASSLYRDPLEQYF.

The chain links TRBV20-1 to TRBJ1-5; D call uncertain. The germline V gene encodes CDR1 DFQATT and CDR2 SNEGSKA (reference sequence). Trimming removed 6 bases from V and 7 bases from J, with 19 bases in between. The CDR3 runs to 14 residues. The CDR3 is CSAPLGMNSQPQHF. As DNA, the CDR3 is TGCAGTGCCCCCTTAGGCATGAACTCCCAGCCCCAGCATTTT.

This clonotype was observed a few times. The V and J genes are TRBV7-8 and TRBJ2-7; D could derive from TRBD1 or TRBD2 (5 bases each). The CDR3 extends over 15 amino acids. V gave up 5 bases and J gave up 0 bases, with 14 bases separating them. The V gene's germline CDR1 is SGHVS and CDR2 FQNEAQ. The CDR3 loop reads CASSREGYSSYEQYF. The CDR3, as DNA: TGTGCCAGCAGCCGAGAGGGGTACAGCTCCTACGAGCAGTACTTC. Full variable domain (missing parts from reference TRBV7-8 and TRBJ2-7): GAGVSQSPRYKVAKRGQDVALRCDPISGHVSLFWYQQALGQGPEFLTYFQNEAQLDKSGLPSDRFFAERPEGSVSTLKIQRTQQEDSAVYLCASSREGYSSYEQYFGPGTRLTVT.

V usage is TRBV7-2 and J usage is TRBJ2-2; D ambiguous. V was shortened by 0 bases and J by 1 base, with 12 bases between the two germline ends. The CDR3 runs to 17 residues. Per the germline V gene, CDR1 is SGHTA and CDR2 is FQGNSA. CDR3 DNA: TGTGCCAGCAGCTTAGCGTTCGGCAGACTGAACACCGGGGAGCTGTTTTTT. As protein: CASSLAFGRLNTGELFF.

This clonotype was recorded many times. The chain couples TRBV7-6 to TRBJ2-5, with 10 bases identical to TRBD2. V lost 2 bases, J lost 1 base, and 4 bases stayed unmatched. The CDR3 is 16 residues long. CDR1 is SGHVS and CDR2 is FNYEAQ in the germline V gene. The CDR3 reads CASSLLSGGSQETQYF. The CDR3 bases are TGTGCCAGCAGCTTACTTAGCGGGGGGTCCCAAGAGACCCAGTACTTC.

This clonotype turned up a few times. This chain connects TRBV20-1 to TRBJ2-5, with TRBD1 matching 8 bases. Trimming took 5 bases from V and 0 from J; bases not matched to a gene: 11. Per the germline V gene, CDR1 is DFQATT and CDR2 is SNEGSKA (reference sequence). This CDR3 comprises 16 residues. Here the CDR3 reads CSAVDRVRGYQETQYF. DNA of the CDR3: TGCAGTGCTGTGGACAGGGTACGGGGGTACCAAGAGACCCAGTACTTC.

This chain links TRBV25-1 with TRBJ1-5, with D unclear. CDR3 length: 14 amino acids. V was shortened by 2 bases and J by 2 bases, with 7 bases between the two germline ends. Germline V gene data show CDR1 as MGHDK and CDR2 as SYGVNS. In nucleotides, the CDR3 is TGTGCCAGCAGTGAACCGGGCGGCAATCAGCCCCAGCATTTT. Translation gives CASSEPGGNQPQHF. The complete variable domain, with remaining parts taken from reference TRBV25-1 and TRBJ1-5, reads EADIYQTPRYLVIGTGKKITLECSQTMGHDKMYWYQQDPGMELHLIHYSYGVNSTEKGDLSSESTVSRIRTEHFPLTLESARPSHTSQYLCASSEPGGNQPQHFGDGTRLSIL.

This chain links TRBV10-3 with TRBJ2-3; D perhaps matches TRBD1 (5 bases). Germline V gives CDR1 ENHRY, CDR2 SYGVKD. The CDR3 is 15 amino acids. V was trimmed by 0 bases and J by 6 bases, leaving 13 bases between them. The CDR3 sequence is CAISESNRGADTQYF. In nucleotides, the CDR3 is TGTGCCATCAGTGAGTCGAACCGTGGGGCCGATACGCAGTATTTT.

Note on this clonotype: A clone one base away is much larger, so this may be a read error. Here the CDR3 DNA reads TGTGTCATCTCTGGGACCCCGAAGCCCTACGAGCAGTACTTC. It yields the protein CVISGTPKPYEQYF. The chain employs TRBV6-2 or TRBV6-3 and TRBJ2-7; D may correspond to TRBD1 or TRBD2 (5 bases each). The CDR3 covers 14 residues. Germline V gene lookup returns CDR1 MNHEY and CDR2 SVGEGT.

The chain links TRBV27 to TRBJ2-1; no clear D. Deletions cut 0 bases from V and 6 bases from J, with 6 bases between. The CDR3 totals 13 residues. CDR1 is MNHEY, CDR2 SMNVEV, per germline (reference sequence). CDR3 nucleotides: TGTGCCAGCAGTTTATCGAGTTCCAATGAGCAGTTCTTC. It specifies CASSLSSSNEQFF.

As for this clonotype: No conserved phenylalanine or tryptophan is present at the end of the CDR3, so a read error is the likely explanation. The DNA is omitted, as the CDR3 cannot be located on it reliably, and the CDR3 follows TCRdb's listing. V gene TRBV7-2 combines with J gene TRBJ2-5; the table's D call TRBD1 went unverified against the DNA. The CDR3 adds up to 16 amino acids, both ends counted. Germline V gene data show CDR1 as SGHTA and CDR2 as FQGNSA. The CDR3 sequence is CASSEGQGGYGYTFGS.

In nucleotides, the CDR3 is TGCGCCAGCAGCCAAGAACCGGGAGCGGGGGGCCCGGGTCGGTATGAGCAGTTCTTC. Translation: CASSQEPGAGGPGRYEQFF. The chain carries TRBV4-3 and TRBJ2-1; 9 bases are shared with TRBD2. This CDR3 is 19 amino acids long. Losses at the gene ends were 0 bases for V and 8 bases for J; bases not matched to a gene: 17. From germline, CDR1 is LGHNA and CDR2 YSLEER.

The rearrangement links TRBV11-2 to TRBJ2-4; D gene ambiguous. The J call may be mistaken, given a closer DNA end match to TRBJ2-7. Germline loops: CDR1 SGHAT, CDR2 FQNNGV. The CDR3 runs to 11 residues. The CDR3 DNA reads TGTGCCAGCAGCTTAATACCCGAGCAGTACTTC. Its protein product is CASSLIPEQYF.

The rearrangement joins TRBV7-9 to TRBJ1-2, with D hard to call. V shed 5 bases and J shed 5 bases, with 27 bases lying between them. The length of the CDR3 is 18 residues. CDR1 is SEHNR, CDR2 FQNEAQ, per germline (reference sequence). The DNA for the CDR3 is TGTGCCAGCAGCACCCCACCGGCTGAAAAACTGTTTGGGTATGGCTACACCTTC. Amino acids: CASSTPPAEKLFGYGYTF.

The J gene is TRBJ2-1, the V gene TRBV6-2 or TRBV6-3; D tentatively fits TRBD1 or TRBD2 (5 bases each). V was shortened by 6 bases and J by 10 bases, with 19 bases between the two germline ends. The V gene's germline CDR1 is MNHEY and CDR2 SVGEGT. This CDR3 has 14 amino acids. The CDR3 nucleotides are TGTGCCAGCAGACCCGGGGCCCTCTCATCGGAGCAGTTCTTC. The encoded protein is CASRPGALSSEQFF.

This clonotype was found a few times. Sequence at one end of the junction differs from germline and may be a read error. CDR3 in amino acids: CASSLDPGLANEKLFF. CDR3 bases: TGTGCCAGTAGCTTGGACCCGGGACTAGCTAATGAAAAACTGTTTTTT. V and J are TRBV5-5 and TRBJ1-4; TRBD1 might be the D (5 bases). The CDR3 spans 16 residues. Per the germline V gene, CDR1 is SGHKS and CDR2 is YYEKEE (reference sequence).

Notes on this clonotype: A much larger clone differs from this one at a single base, so this may be a read error. The J gene is TRBJ2-4, the V gene TRBV9; 10 positions agree with TRBD1. Gene TRBJ2-7 matches the end of the DNA better, so the J call may be wrong. Looked up from germline, CDR1 is SGDLS and CDR2 is YYNGEE. The CDR3 covers 15 residues. The CDR3 nucleotides read TGTGTCAGCAGCGTAGGCGGACAGGGGGGATACGAGCAGTACTTC. It specifies CVSSVGGQGGYEQYF.

This clonotype was found many times. The chain combines TRBV10-3 with TRBJ1-6; D is uncertain. Trimming removed 4 bases from V and 4 bases from J, with 14 bases in between. Germline V gene lookup returns CDR1 ENHRY and CDR2 SYGVKD. The CDR3 has 16 residues. The chain's CDR3 is CAISATDPSYNSPLHF. CDR3 DNA sequence: TGTGCCATCAGTGCAACTGACCCCTCTTATAATTCACCCCTCCACTTT.

There are a few counts of this clonotype. The genes are TRBV5-5 and TRBJ2-7; perhaps TRBD2 as D (5 bases). The CDR3 is made up of 15 amino acids. The V gene's germline CDR1 is SGHKS and CDR2 YYEKEE (reference sequence). Trimming cost V 4 bases and J 4 bases, with 18 bases left between them. For the CDR3, the DNA is TGTGCCAGCAGCCGGAGGACGGATCGTCCTTACGAGCAGTACTTC. Amino acid sequence: CASSRRTDRPYEQYF.

This sequence joins TRBV7-2 and TRBJ2-5; possibly TRBD1 for D (5 bases). The DNA end favors TRBJ2-7, so the J call may be wrong. CDR1 is SGHTA, CDR2 FQGNSA, per germline. The CDR3 consists of 15 residues. CDR3 in amino acids: CASSSRVYSSYEQYF. For the CDR3, the DNA is TGTGCCAGCAGTTCCAGGGTTTACAGCTCCTACGAGCAGTACTTC.

V is TRBV6-1 and J is TRBJ1-2, with a possible D match to TRBD1 (5 bases). Trimming removed 10 bases at V and 0 bases at J, with 15 bases between. The germline V gene has CDR1 MNHNS and CDR2 SASEGT. This CDR3 is built from 14 residues. The CDR3 nucleotides read TGTGCCAACACCCGACAGAGCCCTAACTATGGCTACACCTTC. Its protein is CANTRQSPNYGYTF.

The V and J genes are TRBV7-2 and TRBJ1-1; a possible D gene is TRBD1 (6 bases). Germline CDR1 SGHTA, CDR2 FQGNSA. The V gene lost 0 bases and the J gene lost 4 bases, with 12 bases spanning the gap. The CDR3 contains 15 residues. CDR3 nucleotide sequence: TGTGCCAGCAGCTTAGCTGATGGGGGCATCACTGAAGCTTTCTTT. It yields the protein CASSLADGGITEAFF.

V usage is TRBV28 and J usage is TRBJ2-5; 7 bases line up with TRBD1. CDR3 length equals 15 residues. Germline V gene sequence: CDR1 MDHEN, CDR2 SYDVKM. Losses at the gene ends were 10 bases for V and 11 bases for J; bases not matched to a gene: 22. CDR3 bases: TGTGCCACCGATTCGACAGGGAGCTCCTACAATGAGCAGTACTTC. Protein product: CATDSTGSSYNEQYF.